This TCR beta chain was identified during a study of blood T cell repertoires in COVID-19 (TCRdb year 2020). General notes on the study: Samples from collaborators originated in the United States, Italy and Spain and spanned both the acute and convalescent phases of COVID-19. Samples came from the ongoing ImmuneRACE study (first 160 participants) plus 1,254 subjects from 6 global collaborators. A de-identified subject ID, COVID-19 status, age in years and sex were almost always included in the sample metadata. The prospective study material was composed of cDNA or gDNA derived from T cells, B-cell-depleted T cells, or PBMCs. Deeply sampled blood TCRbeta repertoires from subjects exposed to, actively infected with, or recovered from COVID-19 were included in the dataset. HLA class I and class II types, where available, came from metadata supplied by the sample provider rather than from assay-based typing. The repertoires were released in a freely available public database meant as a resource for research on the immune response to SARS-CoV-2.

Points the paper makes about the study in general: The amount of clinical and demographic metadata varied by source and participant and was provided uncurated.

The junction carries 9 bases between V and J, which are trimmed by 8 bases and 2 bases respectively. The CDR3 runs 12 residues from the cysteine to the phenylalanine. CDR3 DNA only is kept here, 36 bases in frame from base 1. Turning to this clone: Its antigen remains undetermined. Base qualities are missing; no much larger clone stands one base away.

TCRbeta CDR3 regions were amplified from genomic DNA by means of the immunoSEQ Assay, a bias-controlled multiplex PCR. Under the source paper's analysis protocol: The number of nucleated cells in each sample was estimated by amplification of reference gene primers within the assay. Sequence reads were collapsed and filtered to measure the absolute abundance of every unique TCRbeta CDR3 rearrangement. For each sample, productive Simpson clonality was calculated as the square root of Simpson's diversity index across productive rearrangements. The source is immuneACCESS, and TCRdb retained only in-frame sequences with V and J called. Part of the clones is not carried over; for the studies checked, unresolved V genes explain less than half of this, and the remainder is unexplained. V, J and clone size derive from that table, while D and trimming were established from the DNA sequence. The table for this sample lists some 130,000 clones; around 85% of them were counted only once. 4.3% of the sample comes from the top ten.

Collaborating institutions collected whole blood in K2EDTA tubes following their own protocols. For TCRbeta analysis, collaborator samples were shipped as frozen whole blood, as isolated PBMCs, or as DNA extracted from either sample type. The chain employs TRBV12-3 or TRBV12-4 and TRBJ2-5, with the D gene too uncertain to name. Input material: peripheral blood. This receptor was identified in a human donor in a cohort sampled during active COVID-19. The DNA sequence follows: TGTGCCAGCTCCCTTGCGCAAGAGACCCAGTACTTC. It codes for CASSLAQETQYF.